This T cell receptor beta chain was found in a study of T-cell memory formation after mild COVID-19 (dated by TCRdb to the early 2020s). About the full investigation: TCR sequence clusters from the two donors were found to be largely donor specific. In two donors, T-cell clones that expanded and contracted after mild COVID-19 were tracked by sequencing TCRalpha and TCRbeta repertoires over time. Two young, previously healthy adult volunteers made up the cohort, one male and one female. On the study overall, not on this receptor specifically: The study covered only two mild cases, and larger cohorts including severe cases with pre-infection samples were considered necessary. Contracting CD4+ clones turned up mainly in the CM and EM memory subsets, whereas EMRA was where CD8+ clones were enriched. Some responding clones were detected in pre-infection memory, which suggested that pre-existing cross-reactive memory T cells had joined the SARS-CoV-2 response. Clones contracting from day 15 to 85 had balanced CD4/CD8 phenotypes, while a second wave expanding from day 15 to 37 was biased towards CD4+. SARS-CoV-2 specificity of the second-wave clones peaking on day 37 was not confirmed.

The CDR3 holds 15 amino acids from the cysteine to the phenylalanine. Solely the CDR3 DNA is kept, with 45 bases framed from the first base. The germline V end is reduced by 5 bases and the J end by 9 bases; junction bases left unmatched: 13. The germline V gene yields SGHVS for CDR1 and FNYEAQ for CDR2. A note on this clonotype: Its recognized antigen is unknown. No qualities accompany the bases; no much larger clone lies one base away.

PBMCs were isolated by Ficoll-Paque density gradient centrifugation. The reads were generated on an Illumina NovaSeq 6000. TCRalpha and TCRbeta cDNA libraries were built by 5'RACE with constant-segment primers, adding sample barcodes and unique molecular identifiers. Trizol reagent was used to extract RNA from every sample. Library amplification was performed in two PCR steps, and a second sample barcode and Illumina TruSeq adapters were introduced in the second step. Sequencing of libraries was performed on an Illumina NovaSeq with 2 x 150 bp paired-end reads. The paper's data handling went like this. With migec v1.2.7, reads were demultiplexed and then collapsed into UMI-guided consensus sequences. Using mixcr v2.1.11, UMI consensuses were aligned to TRA and TRB V and J templates and then assembled into clonotypes. Expanded or contracted clonotypes were those called significant by both edgeR and NoisET, with noise models trained on biological replicates. edgeR calls used a false discovery rate-adjusted p below 0.01 and a log2 fold-change threshold of 1. As an exploratory analysis of dynamics, max-normalized trajectories of the 1000 most abundant clonotypes were examined with PCA combined with hierarchical clustering. Each responding clone was given a CD4 or CD8 phenotype based on the CD4+ and CD8+ repertoires, which had been sequenced separately. TCRdb itself trimmed the public reads at Q25 with fastp, ran MiXCR and retained productive beta chains. Every CDR3 protein is listed once, alongside the most common genes and DNA of its rows. The V and J calls and clone size come from TCRdb's table, not from the authors' own analysis. The sample records over 350,000 distinct CDR3 sequences, roughly a quarter of which are singletons. The top ten constitute around 8.8% of the sample.

Sequencing used PBMCs or a T cell subset sorted from them (not recorded which). Here the chain combines TRBV7-6 and TRBJ2-1; the central 7 bases match TRBD1. The TCR comes from an adult woman who had mild COVID-19 (a few samples of this study predate the infection). The sample titles of this study are shuffled in the database, so cell type and time point are left out; the donor was told from shared clones. The CDR3 region reads CASSARQGRSFEQFF. The nucleotides read TGTGCCAGCAGCGCGAGACAGGGCAGGAGCTTTGAGCAGTTCTTC.